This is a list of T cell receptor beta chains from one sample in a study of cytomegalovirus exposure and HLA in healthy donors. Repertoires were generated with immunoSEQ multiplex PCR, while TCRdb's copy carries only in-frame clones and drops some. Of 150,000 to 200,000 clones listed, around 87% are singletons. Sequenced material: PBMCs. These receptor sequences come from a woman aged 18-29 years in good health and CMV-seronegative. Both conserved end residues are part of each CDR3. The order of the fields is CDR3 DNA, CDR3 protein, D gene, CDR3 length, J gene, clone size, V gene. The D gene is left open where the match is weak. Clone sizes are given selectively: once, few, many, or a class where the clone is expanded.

DNA: TGTGCCAGCAGTTTATATAGGGGCTCTGGAAACACCATATATTTT
CDR3: CASSLYRGSGNTIYF
D: NA
length: 15
J: TRBJ1-3
size: NA
V: TRBV27

DNA: TGCGCCAGCAGTGAGACGGGGGGGCGCTTTCCGAGTGAGCAGTTCTTC
CDR3: CASSETGGRFPSEQFF
D: TRBD2
length: 16
J: TRBJ2-1
size: NA
V: TRBV10-1

DNA: TGTGCCAGCAGTGAAGCTATGAACACTGAAGCTTTCTTT
CDR3: CASSEAMNTEAFF
D: NA
length: 13
J: TRBJ1-1
size: once
V: TRBV6-1

DNA: TGTGCCTGGAGTATGGGGACAGAATACGAGCAGTACTTC
CDR3: CAWSMGTEYEQYF
D: TRBD1
length: 13
J: TRBJ2-7
size: NA
V: TRBV30

DNA: TGTGCCAGCAGATTACAGGGGGCAAACACTGAAGCTTTCTTT
CDR3: CASRLQGANTEAFF
D: TRBD1
length: 14
J: TRBJ1-1
size: once
V: TRBV6-1

DNA: TGCGCCAGCAGCTCGCTGACAGGGGATAATTCACCCCTCCACTTT
CDR3: CASSSLTGDNSPLHF
D: TRBD1
length: 15
J: TRBJ1-6
size: once
V: TRBV5-1

DNA: TGTGCCAGCAGCTTGGGGAGCGGAAACACCATATATTTT
CDR3: CASSLGSGNTIYF
D: NA
length: 13
J: TRBJ1-3
size: NA
V: TRBV5-4

DNA: TGCGCCAGCAGCTTGGTCGAATTGGGGGGGCCCGGGGAGCTGTTTTTT
CDR3: CASSLVELGGPGELFF
D: NA
length: 16
J: TRBJ2-2
size: NA
V: TRBV5-1

DNA: TGTGCCAACGGGAGGGCTCTCAATGAGCAGTTCTTC
CDR3: CANGRALNEQFF
D: TRBD2
length: 12
J: TRBJ2-1
size: NA
V: TRBV28

DNA: TGCGCCAGCAGCTTGGGGACAGGGCGGAATTCACCCCTCCACTTT
CDR3: CASSLGTGRNSPLHF
D: TRBD1
length: 15
J: TRBJ1-6
size: NA
V: TRBV5-1

DNA: TGTGCCAGCAGTTCAATAGCGGGGGCCCTCACAGATACGCAGTATTTT
CDR3: CASSSIAGALTDTQYF
D: TRBD2
length: 16
J: TRBJ2-3
size: NA
V: TRBV11-2

DNA: TGCGCCAGCAGCTTGGGGACCGACAGGGGAGATGGCTACACCTTC
CDR3: CASSLGTDRGDGYTF
D: TRBD1
length: 15
J: TRBJ1-2
size: NA
V: TRBV5-1

DNA: TGTGCCTGGAGTACAGGACAGGGGTACACTGAAGCTTTCTTT
CDR3: CAWSTGQGYTEAFF
D: TRBD1
length: 14
J: TRBJ1-1
size: NA
V: TRBV30

DNA: TGTGCTAGTGGCTTGGCCGCTAGCCCCTACGAGCAGTACTTC
CDR3: CASGLAASPYEQYF
D: NA
length: 14
J: TRBJ2-7
size: NA
V: TRBV12-5

DNA: TGCAGCGTGGACAGGGGGCAGACGCAGTATTTT
CDR3: CSVDRGQTQYF
D: TRBD1
length: 11
J: TRBJ2-3
size: NA
V: TRBV29-1

DNA: TGTGCCAGCAGTTTTAGACTAGCGTCTAACACCGGGGAGCTGTTTTTT
CDR3: CASSFRLASNTGELFF
D: TRBD2
length: 16
J: TRBJ2-2
size: NA
V: TRBV27

DNA: TGTGCCAGCTCACCACCGTCCTCCCGGGAGGGCAAAAACATTCAGTACTTC
CDR3: CASSPPSSREGKNIQYF
D: TRBD2
length: 17
J: TRBJ2-4
size: NA
V: TRBV18

DNA: TGTGCCTGGAGTGTGGAGAGCTACGAGCAGTACTTC
CDR3: CAWSVESYEQYF
D: NA
length: 12
J: TRBJ2-7
size: NA
V: TRBV30

DNA: TGTGCCAGTAGTGGGCCGGTTAGCGGGAACAATGAGCAGTTCTTC
CDR3: CASSGPVSGNNEQFF
D: TRBD2
length: 15
J: TRBJ2-1
size: NA
V: TRBV19

DNA: TGTGCCAGCAGGCGTCCTAGCACAGATACGCAGTATTTT
CDR3: CASRRPSTDTQYF
D: NA
length: 13
J: TRBJ2-3
size: NA
V: TRBV28

DNA: TGTGCCAGCAGCTCGGGACAGGGGGTTTATGGCTACACCTTC
CDR3: CASSSGQGVYGYTF
D: TRBD1
length: 14
J: TRBJ1-2
size: NA
V: TRBV11-2

DNA: TGTGCCAGCACCCCAGTGGGGCAGCCCTACGAGCAGTACTTC
CDR3: CASTPVGQPYEQYF
D: NA
length: 14
J: TRBJ2-7
size: NA
V: TRBV28

DNA: TGTGCCAGCAGTGCCCCACCCTGGGCAGGGAAAGAAACAGATACGCAGTATTTT
CDR3: CASSAPPWAGKETDTQYF
D: NA
length: 18
J: TRBJ2-3
size: NA
V: TRBV6-4

DNA: TGTGCCAGCAGAGGTGGGGGGTCCGTTACTGGAAACACCATATATTTT
CDR3: CASRGGGSVTGNTIYF
D: NA
length: 16
J: TRBJ1-3
size: NA
V: TRBV28

DNA: TGTGCCAGCAGTTCGGGGGAGAGAGGCTACACCTTC
CDR3: CASSSGERGYTF
D: NA
length: 12
J: TRBJ1-2
size: NA
V: TRBV28

DNA: TGTGCCATCAGTGGTGGGAGGGCCCTCGGGGAGCAGTACTTC
CDR3: CAISGGRALGEQYF
D: TRBD2
length: 14
J: TRBJ2-7
size: once
V: TRBV10-3

DNA: TGCGCCAGCAGCCAAGTCGTCAGGCTTGTAGAGCCCCAGCATTTT
CDR3: CASSQVVRLVEPQHF
D: NA
length: 15
J: TRBJ1-5
size: NA
V: TRBV4-1

DNA: TGTGCCAGCAGCAAGGCTAGCGGGGAACCTTACAATGAGCAGTTCTTC
CDR3: CASSKASGEPYNEQFF
D: TRBD2
length: 16
J: TRBJ2-1
size: NA
V: TRBV4-2

DNA: TGTGCCAGCAGTTACCATATCTTACAGGGGGGTCAGCCCCAGCATTTT
CDR3: CASSYHILQGGQPQHF
D: TRBD1
length: 16
J: TRBJ1-5
size: NA
V: TRBV6-6

DNA: TGTGCCTGGAGCAGGGACAGGGCCAATTCACCCCTCCACTTT
CDR3: CAWSRDRANSPLHF
D: TRBD1
length: 14
J: TRBJ1-6
size: once
V: TRBV30

DNA: TGTGCCAGCAGTTACTCGGGGCAGGGAAGGACTGAAGCTTTCTTT
CDR3: CASSYSGQGRTEAFF
D: NA
length: 15
J: TRBJ1-1
size: NA
V: TRBV6-5

DNA: TGTGCCAGCAGCTTAGTTGCCGGTCCCTTACGGGGCTTT
CDR3: CASSLVAGPLRGF
D: NA
length: 13
J: TRBJ1-1
size: NA
V: TRBV7-9

DNA: TGTGCTAGCAGCCCTGGACAGGGGGGGACCGGGGAGCTGTTTTTT
CDR3: CASSPGQGGTGELFF
D: TRBD1
length: 15
J: TRBJ2-2
size: NA
V: TRBV7-7

DNA: TGCGCCAGCAGCCAAGGGGCCGGGGGGGGATTTATCTACGAGCAGTACTTC
CDR3: CASSQGAGGGFIYEQYF
D: TRBD2
length: 17
J: TRBJ2-7
size: few
V: TRBV4-1

DNA: TGCTCACCGGGAGAAAGCACAGATACGCAGTATTTT
CDR3: CSPGESTDTQYF
D: NA
length: 12
J: TRBJ2-3
size: NA
V: TRBV29-1

DNA: TGTGCCAGCAGCCCTGGACAGGCCAAGAATCAGCCCCAGCATTTT
CDR3: CASSPGQAKNQPQHF
D: TRBD1
length: 15
J: TRBJ1-5
size: NA
V: TRBV5-8

DNA: TGTGCCAGCAGCCGACAGGGACAGAACACTGAAGCTTTCTTT
CDR3: CASSRQGQNTEAFF
D: TRBD1
length: 14
J: TRBJ1-1
size: NA
V: TRBV5-5

DNA: TGTGCCAGCAGCCCCAGTGGCAGGGCTCAGCCCCAGCATTTT
CDR3: CASSPSGRAQPQHF
D: NA
length: 14
J: TRBJ1-5
size: NA
V: TRBV11-2

DNA: TGTGCCAGCTCACCAAGGGACAGGGACTACGAGCAGTACTTC
CDR3: CASSPRDRDYEQYF
D: TRBD1
length: 14
J: TRBJ2-7
size: NA
V: TRBV18

DNA: TGCGCCAGCAGCCAAGATGTGACAGGCAATCCCTACACCTTC
CDR3: CASSQDVTGNPYTF
D: NA
length: 14
J: TRBJ1-2
size: few
V: TRBV4-1

DNA: TGCGCCAGCAGCTTCCCAGGGACTAGCGGGAGGCCAAACACAGATACGCAGTATTTT
CDR3: CASSFPGTSGRPNTDTQYF
D: TRBD2
length: 19
J: TRBJ2-3
size: NA
V: TRBV5-1

DNA: TGTGCCAGCAGTCTAAGCGGGGATAGCAATCAGCCCCAGCATTTT
CDR3: CASSLSGDSNQPQHF
D: NA
length: 15
J: TRBJ1-5
size: NA
V: TRBV6-4

DNA: TGCGCCAGCAGCCAAGTTGAGGGGGAGGGAGCAGACTATGGCTACACCTTC
CDR3: CASSQVEGEGADYGYTF
D: NA
length: 17
J: TRBJ1-2
size: NA
V: TRBV4-1

DNA: TGTGCCAGCAGTCTGGGCCTTAACAATGAGCAGTTCTTC
CDR3: CASSLGLNNEQFF
D: NA
length: 13
J: TRBJ2-1
size: NA
V: TRBV2

DNA: TGTGCCAGCAGTTCAGAGGGGGAGAACACTGAAGCTTTCTTT
CDR3: CASSSEGENTEAFF
D: NA
length: 14
J: TRBJ1-1
size: NA
V: TRBV7-6

DNA: TGTGCCAGCAGTTCTAAGGGACAGGGGCCGCGGGATGAGCAGTTCTTC
CDR3: CASSSKGQGPRDEQFF
D: TRBD1
length: 16
J: TRBJ2-1
size: NA
V: TRBV27

DNA: TGTGCCAGCAGCCAAGATACCAGCGGGAGGGCCCCAGATACGCAGTATTTT
CDR3: CASSQDTSGRAPDTQYF
D: TRBD2
length: 17
J: TRBJ2-3
size: NA
V: TRBV4-2

DNA: TGTGCCAGCAGGGCACTAGCGGTATCCGAGCAGTACTTC
CDR3: CASRALAVSEQYF
D: TRBD2
length: 13
J: TRBJ2-7
size: NA
V: TRBV6-1